The clone carrying this TCR beta chain occurred many times. The antigen is unknown. The CDR3 length is 13 residues. V was cut by 2 bases and J by 8 bases, with 12 bases left in between. In germline, CDR1 is MDHEN, CDR2 SYDVKM. Amplification yielded TCR beta CDR3 regions, with RNA transcripts as the source. First-round RT-PCR with HTBI primers amplified the TCR CDR3 region. TCRdb used MiXCR to reprocess the multiplex PCR reads, holding one entry per CDR3 protein. The table has a few hundred thousand distinct CDR3 sequences, about 15% seen once. The study excluded patients with uncontrolled infection, other autoimmune disease, pregnancy or lactation. The data stem from a study of T cells in Graves' hyperthyroidism and ophthalmopathy. General study findings and limits: Researchers found most expanded thyroid clonotypes above 0.001 in blood as well.

The sample was blood. The chain links TRBV28 to TRBJ1-2; tentative D call: TRBD1 (5 bases). The sequence was obtained from a woman aged 25 to 39 with Graves' hyperthyroidism. In DNA, the CDR3 is TGTGCCAGCAGTTTAGTAGGGACGGGCGGCTACACCTTC. Residues: CASSLVGTGGYTF.